What follows are 2 T cell receptor beta chains derived from one specimen sequenced in a study of human T cells and chemical hapten exposure. Time point here: healthy volunteer bleed at 2 weeks. The total RNA was obtained from whole blood that was not fractionated. TCRdb ran MiXCR on the RACE reads and lists one entry per CDR3 protein. The sample records under 95,000 distinct CDR3 sequences, approximately 9% being singletons. The sequenced sample consisted of whole blood. The receptors were gathered from a female donor in good health. Some clones in this sample may be carry-over from other donors' samples.

This clonotype was counted a few times. Relative to the germline gene, one junction end is altered; a read error may explain this. This chain links TRBV3-1 with TRBJ2-1, with D possibly being TRBD1 or TRBD2 (5 bases each). Per germline, CDR1 LGHDT and CDR2 YNNKEL (reference sequence). The CDR3 contains 17 residues. The CDR3 nucleotides read TGTGCCAGCAGGCAAGGAACCGGGACGTCCTATGAGGGTGAGCAGTTCTTC. It translates to CASRQGTGTSYEGEQFF.

This clonotype was seen only a few times. The chain is built from TRBV6-1 and TRBJ1-1; D gene unclear. The germline V gene has CDR1 MNHNS and CDR2 SASEGT. This CDR3 is 11 amino acids long. The V gene lost 8 bases and the J gene lost 0 bases, with 4 bases spanning the gap. The CDR3 loop is CASALNTEAFF. CDR3 DNA: TGTGCCAGCGCTTTGAACACTGAAGCTTTCTTT.